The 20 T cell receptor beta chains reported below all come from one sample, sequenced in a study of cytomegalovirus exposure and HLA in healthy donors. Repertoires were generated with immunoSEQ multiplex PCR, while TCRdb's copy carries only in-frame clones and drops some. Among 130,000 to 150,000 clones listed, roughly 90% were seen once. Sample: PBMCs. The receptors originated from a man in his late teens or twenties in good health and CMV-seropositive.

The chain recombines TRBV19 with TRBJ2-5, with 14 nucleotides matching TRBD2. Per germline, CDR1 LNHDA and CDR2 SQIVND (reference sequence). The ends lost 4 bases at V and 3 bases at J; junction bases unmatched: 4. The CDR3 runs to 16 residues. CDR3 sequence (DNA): TGTGCCAGTAGTACGGAGACTAGCGGGAGGGAAGAGACCCAGTACTTC. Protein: CASSTETSGREETQYF. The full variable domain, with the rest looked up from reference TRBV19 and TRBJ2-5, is DGGITQSPKYLFRKEGQNVTLSCEQNLNHDAMYWYRQDPGQGLRLIYYSQIVNDFQKGDIAEGYSVSREKKESFPLTVTSAQKNPTAFYLCASSTETSGREETQYFGPGTRLLVL.

The CDR3 sequence is CASSLTRDEQFF. For the CDR3, the DNA is TGTGCCAGCAGCTTAACCAGGGATGAGCAGTTCTTC. The gene calls are TRBV7-3 and TRBJ2-1, with D possibly matching TRBD1 (5 bases). The CDR3 contains 12 residues. Per germline, CDR1 SGHTA and CDR2 FQGTGA. The V and J ends lost 0 bases and 8 bases respectively, with 5 bases between them.

CDR3 sequence: CSASRGHQFF. The CDR3 DNA reads TGCAGTGCTAGTAGGGGCCACCAGTTCTTC. The J gene is TRBJ2-1, the V gene TRBV20-1, with D maybe TRBD1 (5 bases). Germline loops: CDR1 DFQATT, CDR2 SNEGSKA (reference sequence). V gave up 3 bases and J gave up 13 bases, with 10 bases separating them. CDR3 length: 10 residues.

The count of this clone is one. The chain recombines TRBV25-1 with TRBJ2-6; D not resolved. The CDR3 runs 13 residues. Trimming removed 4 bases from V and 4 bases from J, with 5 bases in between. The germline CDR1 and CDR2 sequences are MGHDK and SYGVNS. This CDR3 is CASSVGGANVLTF. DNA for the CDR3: TGTGCCAGCAGTGTCGGGGGGGCCAACGTCCTGACTTTC.

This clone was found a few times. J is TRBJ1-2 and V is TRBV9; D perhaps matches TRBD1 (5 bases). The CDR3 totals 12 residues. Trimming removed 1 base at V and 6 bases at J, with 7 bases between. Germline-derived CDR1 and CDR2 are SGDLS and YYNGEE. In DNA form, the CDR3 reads TGTGCCAGCAGCGTACCAGGGCATGGCTACACCTTC. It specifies CASSVPGHGYTF.

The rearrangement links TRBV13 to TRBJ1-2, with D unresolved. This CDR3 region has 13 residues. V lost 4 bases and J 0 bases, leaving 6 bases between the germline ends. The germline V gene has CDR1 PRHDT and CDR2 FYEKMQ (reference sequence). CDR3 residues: CASSSSANYGYTF. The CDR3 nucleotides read TGTGCCAGCAGCTCCTCTGCTAACTATGGCTACACCTTC.

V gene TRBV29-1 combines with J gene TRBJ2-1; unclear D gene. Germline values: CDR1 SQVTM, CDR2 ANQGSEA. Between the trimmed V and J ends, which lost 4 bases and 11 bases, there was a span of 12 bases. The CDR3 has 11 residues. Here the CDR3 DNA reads TGCAGCGTTGGTGATGAGATCCAGCAGTTCTTC. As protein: CSVGDEIQQFF.

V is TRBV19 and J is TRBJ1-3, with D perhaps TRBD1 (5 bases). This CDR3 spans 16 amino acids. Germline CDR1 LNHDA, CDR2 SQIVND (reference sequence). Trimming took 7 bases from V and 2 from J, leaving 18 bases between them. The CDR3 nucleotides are TGTGCCAGTACCCCGACCGTGGGGCCACCTGGAAACACCATATATTTT. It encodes CASTPTVGPPGNTIYF.

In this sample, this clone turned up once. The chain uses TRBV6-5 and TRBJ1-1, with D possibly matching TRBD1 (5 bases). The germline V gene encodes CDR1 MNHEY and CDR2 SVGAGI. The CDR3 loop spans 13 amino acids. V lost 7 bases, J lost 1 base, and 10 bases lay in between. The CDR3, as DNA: TGTGCCAGCACTAACAGGAGGAACACTGAAGCTTTCTTT. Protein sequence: CASTNRRNTEAFF.

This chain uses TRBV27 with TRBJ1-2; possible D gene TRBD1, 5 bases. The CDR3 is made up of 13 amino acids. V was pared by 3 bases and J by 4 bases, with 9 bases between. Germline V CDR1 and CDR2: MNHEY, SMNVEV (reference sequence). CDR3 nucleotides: TGTGCCAGCAGTTTCCAGGGAAGCTATGGCTACACCTTC. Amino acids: CASSFQGSYGYTF.

DNA of the CDR3: TGTGCCAGCAACCAGCGGGAGGAGACAGATACGCAGTATTTT. This sequence encodes CASNQREETDTQYF. The chain is built from TRBV2 and TRBJ2-3; 9 nucleotides align to TRBD2. From germline, CDR1 is SNHLY and CDR2 FYNNEI. After removal of 7 bases from V and 3 bases from J, the junction contained 5 bases not matched to a gene. This CDR3 region has 14 residues.

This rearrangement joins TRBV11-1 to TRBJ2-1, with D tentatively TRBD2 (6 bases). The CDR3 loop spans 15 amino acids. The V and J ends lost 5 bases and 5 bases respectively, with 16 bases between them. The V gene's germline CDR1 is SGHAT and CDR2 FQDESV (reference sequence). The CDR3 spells CASSGVSGDHNEQFF. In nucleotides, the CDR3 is TGTGCCAGCAGCGGTGTGTCGGGAGACCACAATGAGCAGTTCTTC.

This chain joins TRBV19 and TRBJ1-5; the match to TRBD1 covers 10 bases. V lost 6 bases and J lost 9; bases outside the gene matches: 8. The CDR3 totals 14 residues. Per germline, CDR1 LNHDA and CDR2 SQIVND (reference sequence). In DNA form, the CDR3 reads TGTGCCAGTAGACAGGGACAGGGGAGGAGGCCCCAGCATTTT. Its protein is CASRQGQGRRPQHF.

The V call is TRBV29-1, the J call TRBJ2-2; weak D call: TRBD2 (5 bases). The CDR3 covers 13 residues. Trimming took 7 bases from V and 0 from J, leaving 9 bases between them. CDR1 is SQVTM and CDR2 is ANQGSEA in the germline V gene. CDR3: CSGAEANTGELFF. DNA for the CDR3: TGCAGCGGAGCGGAAGCGAACACCGGGGAGCTGTTTTTT.

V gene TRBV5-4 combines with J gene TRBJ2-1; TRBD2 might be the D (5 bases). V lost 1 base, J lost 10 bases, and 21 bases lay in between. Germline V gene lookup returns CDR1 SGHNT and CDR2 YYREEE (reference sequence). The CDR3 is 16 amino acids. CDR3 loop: CASSLLSGGYAGEQFF. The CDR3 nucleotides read TGTGCCAGCAGCTTGCTCTCCGGCGGGTATGCTGGCGAGCAGTTCTTC.

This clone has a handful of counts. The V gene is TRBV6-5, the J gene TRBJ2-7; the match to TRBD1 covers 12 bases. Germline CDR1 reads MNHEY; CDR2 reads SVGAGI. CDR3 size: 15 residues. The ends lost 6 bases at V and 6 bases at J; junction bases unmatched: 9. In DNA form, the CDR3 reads TGTGCCAGCAGGACCCCCGGGACAGGGGGCAGCGAGCAGTACTTC. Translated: CASRTPGTGGSEQYF.

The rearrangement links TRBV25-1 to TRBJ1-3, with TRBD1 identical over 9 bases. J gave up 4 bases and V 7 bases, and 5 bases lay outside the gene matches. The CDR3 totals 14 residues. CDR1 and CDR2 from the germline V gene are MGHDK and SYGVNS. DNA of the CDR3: TGTGCCAGCATTGACAGGGGGTACGGAAACACCATATATTTT. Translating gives CASIDRGYGNTIYF.

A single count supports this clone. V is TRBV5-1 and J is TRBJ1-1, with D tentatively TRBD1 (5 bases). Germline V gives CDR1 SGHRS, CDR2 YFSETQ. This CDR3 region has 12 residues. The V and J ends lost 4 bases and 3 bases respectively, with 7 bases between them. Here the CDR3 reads CASSQGDTEAFF. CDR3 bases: TGCGCCAGCAGCCAGGGTGACACTGAAGCTTTCTTT. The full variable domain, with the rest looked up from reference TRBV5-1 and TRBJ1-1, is KAGVTQTPRYLIKTRGQQVTLSCSPISGHRSVSWYQQTPGQGLQFLFEYFSETQRNKGNFPGRFSGRQFSNSRSEMNVSTLELGDSALYLCASSQGDTEAFFGQGTRLTVV.

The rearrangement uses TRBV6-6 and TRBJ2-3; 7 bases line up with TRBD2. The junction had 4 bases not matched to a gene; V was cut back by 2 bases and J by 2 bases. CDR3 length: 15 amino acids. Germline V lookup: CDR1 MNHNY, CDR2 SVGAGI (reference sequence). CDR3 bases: TGTGCCAGCAGTTACAAAGCGGGATCCACAGATACGCAGTATTTT. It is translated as CASSYKAGSTDTQYF.

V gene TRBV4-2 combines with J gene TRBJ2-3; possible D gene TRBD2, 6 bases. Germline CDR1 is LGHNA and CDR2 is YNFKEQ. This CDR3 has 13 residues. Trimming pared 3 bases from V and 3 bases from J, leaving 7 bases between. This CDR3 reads CASSHGRTDTQYF. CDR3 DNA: TGTGCCAGCAGCCACGGGAGAACAGATACGCAGTATTTT.